A single sample is the source of the 10 T cell receptor beta chains below, sequenced in a study of OX40 agonist ivuxolimab in advanced cancers. The data were produced by immunoSEQ multiplex PCR, yet TCRdb's version contains in-frame clones alone and is incomplete. This sample has 60,000 to 70,000 clones; more than 65% occur once, and the top ten carry under 2%. The sample in question was CD4+ or CD8+ T cells sorted from blood, obtained in a trial of the OX40 agonist ivuxolimab. Receptor source: an adult with an advanced solid tumor such as melanoma, head and neck, liver or kidney cancer.

The V call is TRBV5-5, the J call TRBJ2-1, with 11 bases that match TRBD2. V trimming: 4 bases; J trimming: 6 bases; junction bases outside the gene matches: 6. CDR1 and CDR2 (germline): SGHKS, YYEKEE (reference sequence). The CDR3 spans 15 residues. The CDR3 coding sequence is TGTGCCAGCAGCAATCTAGCGGGAGGACGCAATGAGCAGTTCTTC. Protein sequence: CASSNLAGGRNEQFF. The full variable domain, rest sourced from reference TRBV5-5 and TRBJ2-1, is DAGVTQSPTHLIKTRGQQVTLRCSPISGHKSVSWYQQVLGQGPQFIFQYYEKEERGRGNFPDRFSARQFPNYSSELNVNALLLGDSALYLCASSNLAGGRNEQFFGPGTRLTVL.

The chain carries TRBV5-1 and TRBJ1-6; maybe TRBD1 (6 bases). Germline CDR1 reads SGHRS; CDR2 reads YFSETQ. With 1 base removed from V and 8 bases from J, the gap between germline ends came to 10 bases. This CDR3 has 14 amino acids. The CDR3 DNA reads as TGCGCCAGCAGCTTGACAGGGCCAGATTCACCCCTCCACTTT. Translation gives CASSLTGPDSPLHF.

The V gene is TRBV15, the J gene TRBJ1-4; D not certain. Germline values: CDR1 LNHNV, CDR2 YYDKDF (reference sequence). V lost 0 bases, J lost 7 bases, and 3 bases lay in between. This CDR3 is built from 12 residues. DNA for the CDR3: TGTGCCACCAGCAGAGATTCTGAAAAACTGTTTTTT. This encodes CATSRDSEKLFF. Looking up the rest from reference TRBV15 and TRBJ1-4 gives the full variable domain: DAMVIQNPRYQVTQFGKPVTLSCSQTLNHNVMYWYQQKSSQAPKLLFHYYDKDFNNEADTPDNFQSRRPNTSFCFLDIRSPGLGDTAMYLCATSRDSEKLFFGSGTQLSVL.

The gene calls are TRBV30 and TRBJ1-2; weak D call: TRBD1 (6 bases). The germline V gene has CDR1 GTSNPN and CDR2 SVGIG (reference sequence). This CDR3 spans 13 amino acids. This CDR3 is CARGGGLEYGYTF. The CDR3 region has the DNA TGTGCTCGAGGAGGGGGATTGGAATATGGCTACACCTTC.

The chain combines TRBV11-1 with TRBJ2-7; D remains ambiguous. Germline V gene sequence: CDR1 SGHAT, CDR2 FQDESV (reference sequence). The CDR3 loop spans 13 amino acids. The V gene lost 5 bases and the J gene lost 4 bases, with 12 bases spanning the gap. The CDR3 is CASSDRWKYEQYF. CDR3 bases: TGTGCCAGCAGCGACCGGTGGAAATACGAGCAGTACTTC. The full variable domain, in which reference TRBV11-1 and TRBJ2-7 provide the parts outside the CDR3, is EAEVAQSPRYKITEKSQAVAFWCDPISGHATLYWYRQILGQGPELLVQFQDESVVDDSQLPKDRFSAERLKGVDSTLKIQPAELGDSAMYLCASSDRWKYEQYFGPGTRLTVT.

The chain links TRBV6-1 to TRBJ2-7; 9 bases line up with TRBD2. Trimming cost V 2 bases and J 0 bases; bases outside gene matches: 5. This CDR3 comprises 16 residues. Germline CDR1 is MNHNS and CDR2 is SASEGT. Here the CDR3 DNA reads TGTGCCAGCAGTGAATCCCCTAGCGGGATCTCCTACGAGCAGTACTTC. This encodes CASSESPSGISYEQYF.

This chain joins TRBV7-2 and TRBJ1-5; 7 bases align to TRBD1. Germline V lookup: CDR1 SGHTA, CDR2 FQGNSA. This CDR3 region has 14 residues. Trimming cost V 4 bases and J 4 bases; bases outside gene matches: 4. In DNA, the CDR3 is TGTGCCAGCAGCTCGACAGGGAGGAATCAGCCCCAGCATTTT. Translating gives CASSSTGRNQPQHF. Full variable domain (rest looked up from reference TRBV7-2 and TRBJ1-5): GAGVSQSPSNKVTEKGKDVELRCDPISGHTALYWYRQSLGQGLEFLIYFQGNSAPDKSGLPSDRFSAERTGGSVSTLTIQRTQQEDSAVYLCASSSTGRNQPQHFGDGTRLSIL.

The chain is built from TRBV7-6 and TRBJ1-3, with D tentatively TRBD1 (5 bases). The V end was cut by 1 base, the J end by 5 bases, with 9 bases between. CDR1 is SGHVS and CDR2 is FNYEAQ in the germline V gene. CDR3 length equals 14 residues. CDR3 in DNA: TGTGCCAGCAGCTTAGGACAGACGAGAAACACCATATATTTT. Protein product: CASSLGQTRNTIYF.

The V and J genes are TRBV5-1 and TRBJ2-7; D is unresolved. Germline values: CDR1 SGHRS, CDR2 YFSETQ. V lost 2 bases and J 3 bases, leaving 15 bases between the germline ends. The CDR3 contains 15 residues. CDR3 sequence: CASSFGPRYDYEQYF. Here the CDR3 DNA reads TGCGCCAGCAGCTTCGGACCCCGTTACGACTACGAGCAGTACTTC. Full variable domain (outside the CDR3, taken from reference TRBV5-1 and TRBJ2-7): KAGVTQTPRYLIKTRGQQVTLSCSPISGHRSVSWYQQTPGQGLQFLFEYFSETQRNKGNFPGRFSGRQFSNSRSEMNVSTLELGDSALYLCASSFGPRYDYEQYFGPGTRLTVT.

This clone showed up just once. The V gene is TRBV7-9, the J gene TRBJ2-1, with D perhaps matching TRBD1 or TRBD2 (5 bases each). V was clipped by 5 bases and J by 7 bases, with 18 bases between them. Germline V gene lookup returns CDR1 SEHNR and CDR2 FQNEAQ (reference sequence). The CDR3 extends over 15 amino acids. CDR3 in DNA: TGTGCCAGCAGCCCCGGGACCGGGTGGGTTAATGAGCAGTTCTTC. As protein: CASSPGTGWVNEQFF. The full variable domain, in which reference TRBV7-9 and TRBJ2-1 provide the parts outside the CDR3, is DTGVSQNPRHKITKRGQNVTFRCDPISEHNRLYWYRQTLGQGPEFLTYFQNEAQLEKSRLLSDRFSAERPKGSFSTLEIQRTEQGDSAMYLCASSPGTGWVNEQFFGPGTRLTVL.